The 31 T cell receptor beta chains reported below all come from one sample, sequenced in a study of neurological immune-mediated disorders. In TCRdb, the 5' RACE reads were re-called with MiXCR into one record per CDR3 protein. This table holds 20,000 to 25,000 distinct CDR3 sequences, around 13% found once. The sample comprised PBMCs. Receptor source: a woman in her fifties or sixties with HTLV-1-associated myelopathy (HAM/TSP).

At least ten counts were recorded for this clonotype. CDR3: CSATGLGTGKVQPQHF. The CDR3, as DNA: TGCAGTGCTACCGGTCTCGGGACCGGGAAAGTTCAGCCCCAGCATTTT. The chain employs TRBV20-1 and TRBJ1-5, with a weak D call TRBD1 (5 bases). From germline, CDR1 is DFQATT and CDR2 SNEGSKA (reference sequence). CDR3 length: 16 residues. V was pared by 4 bases and J by 6 bases, with 22 bases between.

This clonotype turned up a few times. This chain connects TRBV30 to TRBJ2-7, with D tentatively TRBD1 (5 bases). V lost 2 bases and J lost 3, with 8 bases in between. The CDR3 length is 12 residues. The germline V gene encodes CDR1 GTSNPN and CDR2 SVGIG (reference sequence). As DNA, the CDR3 is TGTGCCTGGAGTCCAGGGATCTACGAGCAGTACTTC. It translates to CAWSPGIYEQYF.

The chain combines TRBV5-1 with TRBJ2-2; no clear D. Germline assignment: CDR1 SGHRS and CDR2 YFSETQ. The CDR3 consists of 14 residues. The V end lost 4 bases, the J end lost 9 bases, and 16 bases lay between the germline ends. The CDR3 here is CASSTESWFWELFF. In DNA, the CDR3 is TGCGCCAGCAGCACAGAATCATGGTTCTGGGAGCTGTTTTTT. Full variable domain (remainder filled in from reference TRBV5-1 and TRBJ2-2): KAGVTQTPRYLIKTRGQQVTLSCSPISGHRSVSWYQQTPGQGLQFLFEYFSETQRNKGNFPGRFSGRQFSNSRSEMNVSTLELGDSALYLCASSTESWFWELFFGEGSRLTVL.

This chain's CDR3 is CSASRGQDQPQHF. The CDR3 DNA follows: TGCAGTGCTTCCAGGGGGCAGGATCAGCCCCAGCATTTT. This rearrangement joins TRBV20-1 to TRBJ1-5, with TRBD1 identical over 8 bases. Germline V gives CDR1 DFQATT, CDR2 SNEGSKA (reference sequence). The CDR3 is made up of 13 amino acids. With 5 bases clipped from V and 5 bases from J, the junction kept 5 bases outside the gene matches.

This clonotype has a count of ten or more. The rearrangement links TRBV29-1 to TRBJ1-1; D is perhaps TRBD1 (5 bases). The CDR3 sequence is 13 residues long. V was cut by 4 bases and J by 4 bases, with 13 bases left in between. Germline-derived CDR1 and CDR2 are SQVTM and ANQGSEA. The DNA for the CDR3 is TGCAGCGTTGTCGGGACGGCCCCCACTGAAGCTTTCTTT. This encodes CSVVGTAPTEAFF.

This clonotype was recorded many times. This rearrangement joins TRBV5-1 to TRBJ2-5; possibly TRBD2 for D (6 bases). V lost 7 bases to trimming and J lost 5 bases, with 18 bases between them. The CDR3 is 14 amino acids. From germline, CDR1 is SGHRS and CDR2 YFSETQ. The DNA of the CDR3 is TGCGCCAGCCGGGGGAGTCAGGCAGCGGAGACCCAGTACTTC. Its protein product is CASRGSQAAETQYF.

This clonotype was detected only a few times. The rearrangement links TRBV5-5 to TRBJ2-7; TRBD2 is a possible D gene (6 bases). V was trimmed by 4 bases and J by 7 bases, leaving 21 bases between them. The CDR3 extends over 15 amino acids. Germline V gives CDR1 SGHKS, CDR2 YYEKEE (reference sequence). CDR3 protein: CASSLSQGGDLEQYF. The DNA for the CDR3 is TGTGCCAGCAGCCTTAGTCAGGGAGGAGATTTGGAGCAGTACTTC.

This clonotype was recorded at least ten times. The chain employs TRBV19 and TRBJ1-2, with D perhaps TRBD1 (6 bases). The CDR3 is 12 residues long. CDR1 and CDR2 from the germline V gene are LNHDA and SQIVND (reference sequence). CDR3 residues: CATRRGPYGYTF. Written as DNA, the CDR3 is TGTGCGACCCGCAGGGGACCCTATGGCTACACCTTC.

This clonotype is termed medium-sized (0.01 to 0.1%). The DNA of the CDR3 is TGCAGCGTTGAAGGCGTATACAAGGAGCAGTACTTC. Its translation: CSVEGVYKEQYF. J is TRBJ2-7 and V is TRBV29-1; D gene unclear. Germline V lookup: CDR1 SQVTM, CDR2 ANQGSEA. The CDR3 loop spans 12 amino acids. V was shortened by 1 base and J by 7 bases, with 11 bases between the two germline ends.

This clonotype occurred many times. This chain links TRBV4-2 with TRBJ1-5, with D possibly TRBD1 on 5 matching bases. V lost 4 bases to trimming and J lost 5 bases, with 12 bases between them. From germline, CDR1 is LGHNA and CDR2 YNFKEQ. CDR3 size: 14 residues. In DNA form, the CDR3 reads TGTGCCAGCAGCCTTGACAGTGCCTATCAGCCCCAGCATTTT. Translated: CASSLDSAYQPQHF.

This clonotype was recorded many times. V usage is TRBV20-1 and J usage is TRBJ2-5, with 8 bases lining up with TRBD2. The CDR3 consists of 13 residues. With V trimmed by 6 bases and J by 4 bases, 7 bases remained unmatched. The germline gives CDR1 DFQATT, CDR2 SNEGSKA (reference sequence). The CDR3 here is CSALDRGGETQYF. The CDR3 DNA reads TGCAGTGCCCTTGACCGGGGGGGAGAGACCCAGTACTTC.

This clonotype was detected many times. The V gene is TRBV20-1, the J gene TRBJ2-1; 9 positions match TRBD1. CDR1 and CDR2 from the germline V gene are DFQATT and SNEGSKA (reference sequence). Trimming cost V 2 bases and J 9 bases; bases outside gene matches: 11. There are 15 residues in the CDR3. This chain's CDR3 is CSARRDRAVRTEQFF. The CDR3, as DNA: TGCAGTGCTAGAAGGGACAGGGCGGTACGTACTGAGCAGTTCTTC.

This clonotype was observed a few times. The chain carries TRBV5-4 and TRBJ2-3; TRBD2 might be the D (5 bases). The germline gives CDR1 SGHNT, CDR2 YYREEE (reference sequence). The V and J ends lost 4 bases and 5 bases respectively, with 11 bases between them. The CDR3 totals 13 residues. CDR3 sequence: CASSRLPGDTQYF. CDR3 DNA: TGTGCCAGCAGCCGACTACCGGGAGATACGCAGTATTTT.

For the CDR3, the DNA is TGTGCCAGCAGCCAAGATTCAACAGGCGCCCACTATGGCTACACCTTC. Amino acid sequence: CASSQDSTGAHYGYTF. The chain couples TRBV14 to TRBJ1-2; possibly TRBD1 for D (5 bases). The germline V gene encodes CDR1 SGHDN and CDR2 FVKESK. The CDR3 is 16 amino acids. The V end was cut by 0 bases, the J end by 3 bases, with 14 bases between.

This chain connects TRBV10-2 to TRBJ2-1; 12 positions match TRBD2. Trimming at V came to 5 bases and at J to 6 bases, leaving 2 bases not matched to a gene. The CDR3 has 14 amino acids. CDR1 is WSHSY, CDR2 SAAADI, per germline. CDR3 in DNA: TGCGCCAGCAGTCTAGCGGGGGGGCCCAATGAGCAGTTCTTC. It codes for CASSLAGGPNEQFF.

This clonotype was detected many times. CDR3 protein: CASSDGYEQYF. The CDR3 DNA follows: TGCGCCAGCAGTGACGGCTACGAGCAGTACTTC. The chain combines TRBV10-1 with TRBJ2-7; D not resolved. The CDR3 is 11 amino acids. Per germline, CDR1 WNHNN and CDR2 SYGVQD (reference sequence). The V end was cut by 3 bases, the J end by 3 bases, with 3 bases between.

This clonotype came up many times. The rearrangement joins TRBV20-1 to TRBJ1-2, with TRBD1 identical over 7 bases. The CDR3 runs 12 residues. Germline V gives CDR1 DFQATT, CDR2 SNEGSKA (reference sequence). The trim removed 3 bases at V and 11 bases at J, leaving 9 bases unmatched. DNA of the CDR3: TGCAGTGCTAGGGCGGAGGGGGCATTGTACACCTTC. Encoded protein: CSARAEGALYTF.

This clonotype was seen ten or more times. The genes are TRBV11-3 and TRBJ1-2, with D perhaps TRBD1 (5 bases). V was pared by 5 bases and J by 3 bases, with 10 bases between. The CDR3 length is 13 residues. Germline CDR1 SGHNT, CDR2 YENEEA. The CDR3 loop is CASSRGVDYGYTF. The CDR3 DNA is TGTGCCAGCAGCCGGGGGGTAGACTATGGCTACACCTTC.

This clonotype was counted at least ten times. V gene TRBV7-2 combines with J gene TRBJ1-1; D possibly corresponds to TRBD1 (5 bases). The CDR3 consists of 13 residues. V lost 4 bases and J lost 10, with 16 bases in between. Looked up from germline, CDR1 is SGHTA and CDR2 is FQGNSA. The CDR3 nucleotides are TGTGCCAGCAGCTCCAGGGAGGGGCTCATAGCTTTCTTT. Its translation: CASSSREGLIAFF.

This clonotype was seen ten or more times. V gene TRBV5-8 combines with J gene TRBJ2-2; no clear D gene. The CDR3 is 14 residues long. Germline V gene sequence: CDR1 SGHTS, CDR2 YDEGEE. V shed 0 bases and J shed 3 bases, with 6 bases lying between them. The CDR3 coding sequence is TGTGCCAGCAGCTTGGTGGGTCACACCGGGGAGCTGTTTTTT. Amino acid sequence: CASSLVGHTGELFF.

For this clonotype: With a much larger clone just one base away, this may be a read error. The chain couples TRBV20-1 to TRBJ1-5; D is perhaps TRBD1 (5 bases). Per the germline V gene, CDR1 is DFQATT and CDR2 is SNEGSKA (reference sequence). This CDR3 is built from 11 residues. The DNA for the CDR3 is TGCAGTGCCGGGGGAGCTCAGACCCAGCATTTT. It is translated as CSAGGAQTQHF.

Ten or more counts support this clonotype. V is TRBV2 and J is TRBJ1-5; no definite D call. Between the trimmed V and J ends, which lost 5 bases and 2 bases, there was a span of 10 bases. The CDR3 is 14 amino acids. Germline assignment: CDR1 SNHLY and CDR2 FYNNEI. This CDR3 reads CASSYLAGNQPQHF. DNA for the CDR3: TGTGCCAGCAGTTATCTAGCTGGCAATCAGCCCCAGCATTTT.

In its sample, this clonotype was seen many times. As DNA, the CDR3 is TGTGCCAGCAGTTTGGGCGGGGGGATGGCAGGCAATCAGCCCCAGCATTTT. It encodes CASSLGGGMAGNQPQHF. This chain joins TRBV12-3 or TRBV12-4 and TRBJ1-5, with D maybe TRBD1 (5 bases). The length of the CDR3 is 17 residues. V dropped 3 bases and J dropped 2 bases, with 17 bases sitting between them.

This clonotype was counted at least ten times. The chain couples TRBV5-1 to TRBJ2-3; the D gene could be TRBD1 or TRBD2 (5 bases each). CDR1 is SGHRS and CDR2 is YFSETQ in the germline V gene. CDR3 length: 13 residues. V was pared by 6 bases and J by 0 bases, with 8 bases between. The CDR3 DNA reads TGCGCCAGCAATGAGGGGAGCACAGATACGCAGTATTTT. Encoded protein: CASNEGSTDTQYF.

The rearrangement uses TRBV29-1 and TRBJ2-3; D perhaps matches TRBD2 (5 bases). The V gene's germline CDR1 is SQVTM and CDR2 ANQGSEA. V dropped 6 bases and J dropped 5 bases, with 9 bases sitting between them. The CDR3 has 11 residues. CDR3 DNA sequence: TGCAGCGTCCCCGGGATAGATACGCAGTATTTT. Translation gives CSVPGIDTQYF.

This clonotype was counted ten times or more. This chain joins TRBV5-4 and TRBJ1-2, with unresolved D. Between the trimmed V and J ends, which lost 0 bases and 3 bases, there was a span of 6 bases. The CDR3 sequence is 13 residues long. Germline V lookup: CDR1 SGHNT, CDR2 YYREEE (reference sequence). In DNA, the CDR3 is TGTGCCAGCAGCTTGGGATACGACTATGGCTACACCTTC. It is translated as CASSLGYDYGYTF.

This clonotype was recorded many times. The chain links TRBV5-6 to TRBJ2-1; perhaps TRBD2 as D (7 bases). Deletions cut 2 bases from V and 7 bases from J, with 16 bases between. From germline, CDR1 is SGHDT and CDR2 YYEEEE. The CDR3 covers 15 residues. In nucleotides, the CDR3 is TGTGCCAGCAGCTTTGGGGGGGCGTTGGATAATGAGCAGTTCTTC. Encoded protein: CASSFGGALDNEQFF. Variable domain in full (rest from reference TRBV5-6 and TRBJ2-1): DAGVTQSPTHLIKTRGQQVTLRCSPKSGHDTVSWYQQALGQGPQFIFQYYEEEERQRGNFPDRFSGHQFPNYSSELNVNALLLGDSALYLCASSFGGALDNEQFFGPGTRLTVL.

In its sample, this clonotype is medium-sized. The chain has TRBV20-1 and TRBJ2-1; the D is unclear. The length of the CDR3 is 11 residues. Per germline, CDR1 DFQATT and CDR2 SNEGSKA (reference sequence). The V end was cut by 4 bases, the J end by 5 bases, with 6 bases between. This CDR3 is CSATVDNEQFF. CDR3 sequence (DNA): TGCAGTGCTACCGTTGACAATGAGCAGTTCTTC.

The rearrangement joins TRBV6-6 to TRBJ2-1; 7 positions agree with TRBD1. Trimming removed 8 bases from V and 2 bases from J; junction bases left unmatched: 12. The CDR3 is 16 amino acids. Germline V gene data show CDR1 as MNHNY and CDR2 as SVGAGI (reference sequence). This chain's CDR3 is CASYRSSGTAYNEQFF. CDR3 nucleotides: TGTGCCAGCTACAGGTCATCCGGGACAGCCTACAATGAGCAGTTCTTC.

The chain is built from TRBV3-1 and TRBJ1-4; D not resolved. The CDR3 covers 15 residues. Germline CDR1 reads LGHDT; CDR2 reads YNNKEL (reference sequence). Trimming shortened V by 1 base and J by 15 bases, and 21 bases separated the two germline ends. CDR3 sequence reads: CASSQGEQGGRGVFF. For the CDR3, the DNA is TGTGCCAGCAGCCAAGGAGAACAAGGAGGGCGAGGAGTGTTTTTT.

This clonotype has a count of ten or more. The chain combines TRBV10-3 with TRBJ1-1, with D perhaps TRBD1 (5 bases). CDR1 is ENHRY, CDR2 SYGVKD, per germline. Trimming left V 11 bases short and J 1 base short, with 17 bases between. CDR3 size: 14 residues. The CDR3 DNA reads as TGTGCCGCCAGTAGGGACCGAAAGAACACTGAAGCTTTCTTT. Its translation: CAASRDRKNTEAFF.